These 22 T cell receptor beta chains share one sample of origin, sequenced in a study of vaccination and CD4 T cells after COVID-19 (dated by TCRdb to between 2021 and 2024). Their antigens remain unidentified. The treatment or condition label for this specimen denotes: approximately nine-day PBMC culture with coronavirus spike peptide pools or control peptides (ViraFEST assay). Library generation was performed with PCR. The sequencer listed for this sample is Illumina iSeq 100. At the Johns Hopkins FTIC core, DNA from the cultured CD4+ T cells underwent TCR sequencing with the Oncomine TCR Beta short-read assay. TCRdb took the public reads, trimmed them with fastp at Q25, ran MiXCR for clone calling and kept in-frame beta chains. Each CDR3 protein gets just one entry, which takes the most common genes and DNA from the rows behind it. Recorded for this sample are 15,000 to 20,000 distinct CDR3 sequences; roughly 66% of them occurred a single time. The ten largest clones take up about 11% of the sample.

The sample comprised CD4+ T cells from blood, cultured in vitro. The source of these receptors is a human donor who had recovered from COVID-19.

The V call is TRBV20-1, the J call TRBJ1-3; D not certain. V was clipped by 1 base and J by 2 bases, with 6 bases between them. Germline V lookup: CDR1 DFQATT, CDR2 SNEGSKA (reference sequence). The CDR3 has 13 amino acids. In nucleotides, the CDR3 is TGCAGTGCTAGAGCTCCAACTGGAAACACCATATATTTT. This translates into CSARAPTGNTIYF.

The V and J genes are TRBV11-2 and TRBJ1-1; no clear D gene. In germline, CDR1 is SGHAT, CDR2 FQNNGV. The CDR3 extends over 12 amino acids. V was trimmed by 5 bases and J by 3 bases, leaving 7 bases between them. The CDR3 sequence: CASSPQDTEAFF. CDR3 in DNA: TGTGCCAGCAGCCCGCAGGACACTGAAGCTTTCTTT.

The CDR3 nucleotides are TGTGCCAGCAGATCCGGGACAGGGACCTTCTACGAGCAGTACTTC. Translated: CASRSGTGTFYEQYF. The chain has TRBV6-1 and TRBJ2-7; 9 nucleotides match TRBD1. V lost 6 bases to trimming and J lost 3 bases; unmatched junction nucleotides: 9. Germline CDR1 reads MNHNS; CDR2 reads SASEGT. The CDR3 covers 15 residues.

The chain couples TRBV12-3 or TRBV12-4 to TRBJ2-1, with D possibly being TRBD1 (6 bases). Deletions cut 7 bases from V and 9 bases from J, with 13 bases between. CDR3 length equals 12 residues. CDR3 DNA: TGTGCCAGCACCCCAATAGGGGGTGAGCAGTTCTTC. Translating it yields CASTPIGGEQFF.

In this sample, this clonotype turned up a few times. The chain recombines TRBV19 with TRBJ1-2; D possibly corresponds to TRBD1 (6 bases). Germline V lookup: CDR1 LNHDA, CDR2 SQIVND (reference sequence). V shed 10 bases and J shed 4 bases, with 19 bases lying between them. The CDR3 has 14 residues. The CDR3 region is CAISSPGQTYGYTF. The CDR3 DNA is TGTGCCATCAGTAGCCCAGGACAGACCTATGGCTACACCTTC.

The chain has TRBV6-2 or TRBV6-3 and TRBJ1-2; D possibly corresponds to TRBD1 (5 bases). V lost 10 bases to trimming and J lost 6 bases, with 15 bases between them. Germline assignment: CDR1 MNHEY and CDR2 SVGEGT. The CDR3 is made up of 12 amino acids. The CDR3 loop reads CATRESAHGYTF. Written as DNA, the CDR3 is TGTGCCACCAGGGAGTCCGCACATGGCTACACCTTC.

There are a few counts of this clonotype. The V gene is TRBV20-1, the J gene TRBJ2-3; D is possibly TRBD2 (5 bases). The V gene lost 3 bases and the J gene lost 2 bases, with 21 bases spanning the gap. CDR1 and CDR2 from the germline V gene are DFQATT and SNEGSKA (reference sequence). This CDR3 is built from 17 residues. This CDR3 is CSARALRESKYTDTQYF. The CDR3, as DNA: TGCAGTGCTAGGGCTCTAAGGGAGTCGAAGTACACAGATACGCAGTATTTT.

In DNA, the CDR3 is TGTGCCAGCAGCCAAGGACACAGGTTGGTCAATCAGCCCCAGCATTTT. This codes for CASSQGHRLVNQPQHF. The chain links TRBV4-2 to TRBJ1-5; possibly TRBD1 for D (5 bases). CDR1 is LGHNA and CDR2 is YNFKEQ in the germline V gene. V lost 1 base, J lost 3 bases, and 13 bases lay in between. The CDR3 consists of 16 residues.

V gene TRBV24-1 combines with J gene TRBJ2-2; TRBD2 might be the D (5 bases). The CDR3 runs 13 residues. Germline CDR1 and CDR2: KGHDR and SFDVKD. Trimming took 5 bases from V and 4 from J, leaving 7 bases between them. CDR3 sequence reads: CATSVGSTGELFF. In nucleotides, the CDR3 is TGTGCCACCAGTGTTGGGAGCACCGGGGAGCTGTTTTTT.

The V call is TRBV18, the J call TRBJ2-3; D might be TRBD1 (6 bases). V lost 4 bases and J 3 bases, leaving 14 bases between the germline ends. The CDR3 has 15 amino acids. Looked up from germline, CDR1 is KGHSH and CDR2 is LQKENI. For the CDR3, the DNA is TGTGCCAGCTCACTTACAGGGATCGGAACAGATACGCAGTATTTT. Translated: CASSLTGIGTDTQYF.

The J gene is TRBJ2-7, the V gene TRBV5-1; no clear D. Germline-derived CDR1 and CDR2 are SGHRS and YFSETQ. The CDR3 has 12 amino acids. Trimming pared 2 bases from V and 4 bases from J, leaving 7 bases between. For the CDR3, the DNA is TGCGCCAGCAGCTTAAACCTATACGAGCAGTACTTC. This encodes CASSLNLYEQYF. The full variable domain, rest sourced from reference TRBV5-1 and TRBJ2-7, is KAGVTQTPRYLIKTRGQQVTLSCSPISGHRSVSWYQQTPGQGLQFLFEYFSETQRNKGNFPGRFSGRQFSNSRSEMNVSTLELGDSALYLCASSLNLYEQYFGPGTRLTVT.

This rearrangement joins TRBV11-3 to TRBJ1-1; D gene ambiguous. In germline, CDR1 is SGHNT, CDR2 YENEEA. Deletions cut 4 bases from V and 1 base from J, with 13 bases between. The CDR3 runs 15 residues. The DNA of the CDR3 is TGTGCCAGCAGCTCGAAGGAGGGCCCGAACACTGAAGCTTTCTTT. Translation gives CASSSKEGPNTEAFF.

The chain recombines TRBV10-3 with TRBJ2-6; 9 bases are shared with TRBD2. Trimming at V came to 6 bases and at J to 0 bases, leaving 18 bases not matched to a gene. The CDR3 has 21 amino acids. Germline V CDR1 and CDR2: ENHRY, SYGVKD. In nucleotides, the CDR3 is TGTGCCATCAGGAGCGGTCCCGGGACTAGCAGCGGGGACTCTGGGGCCAACGTCCTGACTTTC. Encoded protein: CAIRSGPGTSSGDSGANVLTF.

The chain combines TRBV7-7 with TRBJ1-1; possible D gene TRBD1, 5 bases. Germline CDR1 SSHAT, CDR2 FNYEAQ (reference sequence). V was clipped by 8 bases and J by 1 base, with 11 bases between them. This CDR3 is 13 amino acids long. The CDR3 loop reads CASGSTGNTEAFF. The CDR3 nucleotides are TGTGCCAGCGGATCTACAGGGAACACTGAAGCTTTCTTT.

This clonotype appeared once. This chain connects TRBV12-3 or TRBV12-4 to TRBJ1-5; D unresolved. CDR3 length equals 13 residues. The V end was cut by 6 bases, the J end by 7 bases, with 13 bases between. CDR3 sequence: CASSPDPQQPQHF. In nucleotides, the CDR3 is TGTGCCAGCAGCCCGGACCCCCAGCAGCCCCAGCATTTT.

The chain couples TRBV7-9 to TRBJ1-1; the D is unclear. From germline, CDR1 is SEHNR and CDR2 FQNEAQ (reference sequence). Trimming left V 1 base short and J 8 bases short, with 8 bases between. CDR3 size: 12 residues. The DNA of the CDR3 is TGTGCCAGCAGCTTAGGGACGGGAGAAGCTTTCTTT. Residues: CASSLGTGEAFF.

This clonotype has more than one count but fewer than ten. This chain links TRBV27 with TRBJ1-2; D not resolved. Trimming pared 6 bases from V and 2 bases from J, leaving 10 bases between. The CDR3 extends over 13 amino acids. Germline CDR1 reads MNHEY; CDR2 reads SMNVEV (reference sequence). As DNA, the CDR3 is TGTGCCAGCAGGCCAGGACCAAACTATGGCTACACCTTC. As protein: CASRPGPNYGYTF.

This clonotype was seen only once. This chain joins TRBV7-9 and TRBJ1-2, with TRBD1 as a possible D gene (5 bases). CDR1 SEHNR and CDR2 FQNEAQ come from the germline V gene (reference sequence). The CDR3 has 14 residues. V lost 8 bases and J 2 bases, leaving 15 bases between the germline ends. CDR3 DNA: TGTGCCAGCGGGCGTCGTGGGGGGAACTATGGCTACACCTTC. Protein sequence: CASGRRGGNYGYTF.

The sample holds a few counts of this clonotype. The chain's CDR3 is CSADTSGRGSDTQYF. CDR3 sequence (DNA): TGCAGTGCAGATACTAGCGGGAGGGGTTCAGATACGCAGTATTTT. The V gene is TRBV20-1, the J gene TRBJ2-3; 13 nucleotides align to TRBD2. Per germline, CDR1 DFQATT and CDR2 SNEGSKA (reference sequence). The CDR3 totals 15 residues. With 6 bases clipped from V and 4 bases from J, the junction kept 7 bases outside the gene matches.

The rearrangement joins TRBV9 to TRBJ1-2, with 9 bases that match TRBD1. The V and J ends lost 3 bases and 3 bases, in that order; junction bases with no gene match: 18. CDR1 SGDLS and CDR2 YYNGEE come from the germline V gene. This CDR3 region has 19 residues. The CDR3 region is CASSATLPGTGSGDYGYTF. DNA of the CDR3: TGTGCCAGCAGCGCGACTTTACCCGGGACAGGGTCAGGAGACTATGGCTACACCTTC.

As regards this clonotype: At one of its ends the junction is not consistent with the germline gene, which may arise from a read error. The chain combines TRBV12-3 or TRBV12-4 with TRBJ2-5, with D perhaps TRBD1 (6 bases). The CDR3 extends over 13 amino acids. The CDR3 spells CASNLNREEAQHF. The CDR3 DNA sequence: TGTGCCAGCAACCTAAACAGGGAAGAGGCCCAGCACTTC.

The chain employs TRBV19 and TRBJ1-5; D is ambiguous. CDR3 size: 15 residues. Trimming shortened V by 4 bases and J by 7 bases, and 17 bases separated the two germline ends. Germline values: CDR1 LNHDA, CDR2 SQIVND (reference sequence). CDR3 region: CASSSPRQARQPQHF. The CDR3 bases are TGTGCCAGTAGTAGCCCGAGACAAGCTAGACAGCCCCAGCATTTT. Full variable domain (rest looked up from reference TRBV19 and TRBJ1-5): DGGITQSPKYLFRKEGQNVTLSCEQNLNHDAMYWYRQDPGQGLRLIYYSQIVNDFQKGDIAEGYSVSREKKESFPLTVTSAQKNPTAFYLCASSSPRQARQPQHFGDGTRLSIL.